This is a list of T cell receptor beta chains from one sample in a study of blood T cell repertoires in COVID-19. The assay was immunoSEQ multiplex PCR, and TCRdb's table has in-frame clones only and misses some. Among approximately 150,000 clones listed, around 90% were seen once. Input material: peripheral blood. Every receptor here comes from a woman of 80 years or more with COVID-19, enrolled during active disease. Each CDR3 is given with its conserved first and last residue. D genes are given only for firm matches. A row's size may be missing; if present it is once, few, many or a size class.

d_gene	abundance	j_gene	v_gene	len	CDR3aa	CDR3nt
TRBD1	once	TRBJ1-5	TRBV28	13	CASSDRGDQPQHF	TGTGCCAGCAGCGACAGGGGAGATCAGCCCCAGCATTTT
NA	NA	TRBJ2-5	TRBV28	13	CASSFQYQETQYF	TGTGCCAGCAGTTTCCAGTACCAAGAGACCCAGTACTTC
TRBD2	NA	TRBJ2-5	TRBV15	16	CATSRGNLAGQETQYF	TGTGCCACCAGCAGAGGAAACCTAGCGGGCCAAGAGACCCAGTACTTC
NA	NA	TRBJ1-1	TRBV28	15	CASSPPWGGNTEAFF	TGTGCCAGCAGTCCCCCCTGGGGAGGGAACACTGAAGCTTTCTTT
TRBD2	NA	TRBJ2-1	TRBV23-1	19	CASSIPAGLAGGRYNEQFF	TGCGCCAGCAGTATCCCCGCGGGATTAGCGGGAGGCCGATACAATGAGCAGTTCTTC
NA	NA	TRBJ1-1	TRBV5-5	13	CASTWGRNTEAFF	TGTGCCAGCACCTGGGGCCGGAACACTGAAGCTTTCTTT
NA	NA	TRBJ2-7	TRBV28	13	CASSLPSSYEQYF	TGTGCCAGCAGTTTACCCAGCTCCTACGAGCAGTACTTC
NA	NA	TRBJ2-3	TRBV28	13	CASSGSFGDTQYF	TGTGCCAGCAGCGGTAGTTTTGGTGATACGCAGTATTTT
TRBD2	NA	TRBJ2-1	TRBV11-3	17	CASSFGGGLAGAGEQFF	TGTGCCAGCAGCTTCGGGGGGGGACTAGCGGGAGCAGGGGAGCAGTTCTTC
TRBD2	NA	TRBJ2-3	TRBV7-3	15	CASSPQAGVKDTQYF	TGTGCCAGCAGCCCCCAAGCGGGAGTAAAAGATACGCAGTATTTT
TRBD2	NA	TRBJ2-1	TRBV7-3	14	CASSPRGDRNEQFF	TGTGCCAGCAGCCCCCGGGGGGACCGCAATGAGCAGTTCTTC
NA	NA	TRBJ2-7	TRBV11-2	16	CASSLDRLRGLYEQYF	TGTGCCAGCAGCTTAGATCGCCTCAGGGGCTTGTACGAGCAGTACTTC
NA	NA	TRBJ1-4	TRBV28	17	CASSWSGSRNAGEKLFF	TGTGCCAGCAGTTGGTCCGGGTCCCGAAATGCGGGTGAAAAACTGTTTTTT
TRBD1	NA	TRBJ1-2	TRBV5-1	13	CASSPGQGWGYTF	TGCGCCAGCAGCCCCGGACAGGGGTGGGGCTACACCTTC
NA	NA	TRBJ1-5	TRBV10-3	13	CAIRDRANQPQHF	TGTGCCATCAGGGACAGAGCCAATCAGCCCCAGCATTTT
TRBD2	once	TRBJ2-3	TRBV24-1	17	CATSDPRTSGRTDTQYF	TGTGCCACCAGTGATCCCCGGACTAGCGGTCGCACAGATACGCAGTATTTT
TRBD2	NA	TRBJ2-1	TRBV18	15	CASSPGLAGGNEQFF	TGTGCCAGCTCACCCGGACTAGCGGGAGGCAATGAGCAGTTCTTC
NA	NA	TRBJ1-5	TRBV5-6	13	CASSPQGLQPQHF	TGTGCCAGCAGCCCGCAGGGGCTTCAGCCCCAGCATTTT
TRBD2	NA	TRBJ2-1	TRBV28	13	CASRWGGRNEQFF	TGTGCCAGCAGATGGGGGGGGAGGAATGAGCAGTTCTTC
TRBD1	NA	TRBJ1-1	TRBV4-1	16	CASSGTGALGNTEAFF	TGCGCCAGCAGCGGGACAGGGGCCCTCGGGAACACTGAAGCTTTCTTT
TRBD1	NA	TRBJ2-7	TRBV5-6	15	CASSLTGQVEYEQYF	TGTGCCAGCAGCTTGACCGGACAGGTTGAGTACGAGCAGTACTTC
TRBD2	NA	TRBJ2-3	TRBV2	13	CASGSAGADTQYF	TGTGCCAGCGGGTCAGCGGGAGCAGATACGCAGTATTTT
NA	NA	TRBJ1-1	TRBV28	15	CASSIEGTGASEAFF	TGTGCCAGCAGTATAGAAGGGACGGGAGCTTCTGAAGCTTTCTTT
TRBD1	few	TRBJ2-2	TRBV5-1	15	CASSWAGQGTGELFF	TGCGCCAGCAGCTGGGCGGGACAGGGAACCGGGGAGCTGTTTTTT
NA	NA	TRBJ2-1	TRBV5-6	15	CASSFREKGYNEQFF	TGTGCCAGCAGCTTCCGGGAGAAGGGCTACAATGAGCAGTTCTTC
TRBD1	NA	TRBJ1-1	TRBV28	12	CASSLFTGGAFF	TGTGCCAGCAGTTTATTTACAGGGGGCGCTTTCTTT
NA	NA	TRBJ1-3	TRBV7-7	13	CASSSDGRGTIYF	TGTGCTAGCAGCTCGGACGGACGGGGCACCATATATTTT
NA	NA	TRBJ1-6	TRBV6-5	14	CASRGAGHGSPLHF	TGTGCCAGCAGGGGGGCAGGTCACGGATCACCCCTCCACTTT
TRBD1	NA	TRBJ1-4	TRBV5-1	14	CASSTGQGGEKLFF	TGCGCCAGCAGCACCGGACAGGGGGGGGAAAAACTGTTTTTT
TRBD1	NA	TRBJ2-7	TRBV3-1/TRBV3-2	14	CASSPWTGGREQYF	TGTGCCAGCAGCCCCTGGACAGGGGGCCGAGAGCAGTACTTC
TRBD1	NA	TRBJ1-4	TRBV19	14	CASKGDSLNEKLFF	TGTGCCAGTAAGGGGGACAGCTTAAATGAAAAACTGTTTTTT
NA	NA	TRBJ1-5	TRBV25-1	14	CASSAQGANQPQHF	TGTGCCAGCAGTGCACAGGGTGCCAATCAGCCCCAGCATTTT
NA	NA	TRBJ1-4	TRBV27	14	CASSRQWANEKLFF	TGTGCCAGCAGCCGACAGTGGGCTAATGAAAAACTGTTTTTT
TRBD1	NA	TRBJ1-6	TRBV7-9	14	CASSLVAGGSPLHF	TGTGCCAGCAGCTTAGTCGCAGGGGGTTCACCCCTCCACTTT
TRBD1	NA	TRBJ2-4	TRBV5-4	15	CASSLGGLAKNIQYF	TGTGCCAGCAGCTTAGGGGGCCTAGCCAAAAACATTCAGTACTTC
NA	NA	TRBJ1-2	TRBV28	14	CASSLGARVVGYTF	TGTGCCAGCAGTTTGGGGGCGCGGGTAGTTGGCTACACCTTC
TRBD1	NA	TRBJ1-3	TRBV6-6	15	CASSPTGETGNTIYF	TGTGCCAGCAGTCCCACAGGGGAAACTGGAAACACCATATATTTT
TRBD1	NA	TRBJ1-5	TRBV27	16	CASSLKSGTGGQPQHF	TGTGCCAGCAGTTTAAAAAGCGGGACAGGGGGTCAGCCCCAGCATTTT
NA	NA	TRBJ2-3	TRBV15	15	CATSRDWAGRNTQYF	TGTGCCACCAGCAGAGATTGGGCAGGGCGGAATACGCAGTATTTT
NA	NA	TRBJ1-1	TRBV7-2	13	CASSLFPFTEAFF	TGTGCCAGCAGCTTATTCCCCTTCACTGAAGCTTTCTTT
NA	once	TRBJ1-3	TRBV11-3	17	CASSLDADTSSGNTIYF	TGTGCCAGCAGCTTAGATGCTGACACATCCTCTGGAAACACCATATATTTT
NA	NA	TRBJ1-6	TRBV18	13	CASSPPAGAPLHF	TGTGCCAGCTCACCACCCGCCGGGGCACCCCTCCACTTT
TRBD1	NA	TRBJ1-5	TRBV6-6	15	CASVVTGGSNQPQHF	TGTGCCAGCGTAGTAACAGGGGGAAGCAATCAGCCCCAGCATTTT
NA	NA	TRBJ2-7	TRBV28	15	CASSFGGAGLYEQYF	TGTGCCAGCAGTTTCGGAGGGGCAGGCTTGTACGAGCAGTACTTC
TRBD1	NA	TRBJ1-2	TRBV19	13	CASSIQGEEGYTF	TGTGCCAGTAGTATTCAGGGGGAAGAGGGCTACACCTTC
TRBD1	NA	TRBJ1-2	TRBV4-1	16	CASSQDGATGVYGYTF	TGCGCCAGCAGCCAAGACGGCGCGACAGGGGTGTATGGCTACACCTTC
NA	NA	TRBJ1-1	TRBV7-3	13	CASSLSGGTEAFF	TGTGCCAGCAGCTTATCGGGGGGGACTGAAGCTTTCTTT
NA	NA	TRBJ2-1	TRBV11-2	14	CASSLGGSYNEQFF	TGTGCCAGCAGCTTGGGGGGCTCCTACAATGAGCAGTTCTTC
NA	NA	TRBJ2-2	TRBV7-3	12	CASSSFGGELFF	TGTGCCAGCAGCTCCTTCGGCGGGGAGCTGTTTTTT
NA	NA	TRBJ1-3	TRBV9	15	CASNYQGSPGNTIYF	TGTGCCAGCAACTATCAGGGGAGCCCTGGAAACACCATATATTTT
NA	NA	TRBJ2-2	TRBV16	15	CASSQTRTHTGELFF	TGTGCCAGCAGCCAAACAAGGACACACACCGGGGAGCTGTTTTTT
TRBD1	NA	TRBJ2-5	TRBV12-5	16	CASGRTGGLSVETQYF	TGTGCTAGTGGTAGGACAGGCGGGCTGTCGGTAGAGACCCAGTACTTC
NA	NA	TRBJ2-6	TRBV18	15	CASSPDSLGANVLTF	TGTGCCAGCTCCCCGGACTCGTTGGGGGCCAACGTCCTGACTTTC
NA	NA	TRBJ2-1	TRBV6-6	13	CASRTSSYNEQFF	TGTGCCAGCAGAACCTCTAGTTACAATGAGCAGTTCTTC